This T cell receptor beta chain was captured by sequencing in a study of blood T cell repertoires in COVID-19. Trimming took off 4 bases at V and 5 bases at J, with 23 bases between the two ends. CDR1 and CDR2 (germline): SQVTM, ANQGSEA. CDR3 length: 16 amino acids. Measured with immunoSEQ multiplex PCR; TCRdb has only the in-frame clones, and not every one. The sample lists about 240,000 clones, roughly nine tenths occurring once. This TCR came from a man aged 60 to 75 who had recovered from COVID-19. Input material: peripheral blood. The chain is built from TRBV29-1 and TRBJ1-1, with D possibly TRBD1 on 6 matching bases. This CDR3 reads CSVASGGGVGATEAFF. CDR3 nucleotide sequence: TGCAGCGTTGCCTCGGGAGGAGGTGTGGGGGCTACTGAAGCTTTCTTT.